The 18 T cell receptor beta chains below all came from one sample that was sequenced in a study of regulatory T cells in long-lasting Graves disease. Time point in this sample: newly diagnosed GD, antithyroid drugs for less than 3 months. The TCR library was prepared using RNA isolated from PBMCs. Through Arm-PCR of CDR3 regions and iRepertoire HTBI primers, TCR beta libraries were built. TCRdb fed the multiplex PCR reads into MiXCR, producing one record per CDR3 protein. Of roughly 610,000 distinct CDR3 sequences in the sample, about 15% were seen once. This sample also appeared in a second study, on T cells in Graves' hyperthyroidism and ophthalmopathy.

Sequences were derived from peripheral blood mononuclear cells (PBMCs), sampled at new diagnosis, from a patient treated with antithyroid drugs. Receptors originate from a woman aged 25 to 39 with Graves disease.

This clonotype was recorded a few times. Without the conserved terminal phenylalanine or tryptophan, this CDR3 likely stems from a read error. The chain carries TRBV5-1 and TRBJ2-7; D gene unclear. Germline values: CDR1 SGHRS, CDR2 YFSETQ. The CDR3 spans 14 residues. Trimming cost V 0 bases and J 0 bases, with 7 bases left between them. The CDR3, as DNA: TGCGCCAGCAGCTTGGGGGCAGCCTCCTACGAGCAGTACCTC. This gives the protein CASSLGAASYEQYL.

In this sample, this clonotype turned up many times. V is TRBV7-2 and J is TRBJ2-5; D is perhaps TRBD1 (5 bases). In germline, CDR1 is SGHTA, CDR2 FQGNSA. Trimming removed 5 bases from V and 1 base from J, with 14 bases in between. The CDR3 totals 15 residues. The CDR3 DNA sequence: TGTGCCAGCAGCCCCCCAGGGCCAGTCCAAGAGACCCAGTACTTC. Protein product: CASSPPGPVQETQYF.

This chain connects TRBV9 to TRBJ2-3; the D gene could be TRBD1 or TRBD2 (5 bases each). Looked up from germline, CDR1 is SGDLS and CDR2 is YYNGEE. The CDR3 runs to 15 residues. V was cut by 2 bases and J by 2 bases, with 12 bases left in between. CDR3 sequence: CASSVGTLLTDTQYF. CDR3 nucleotides: TGTGCCAGCAGCGTCGGGACCCTCCTCACAGATACGCAGTATTTT.

This clonotype came up a few times. V and J are TRBV27 and TRBJ2-6; 8 bases line up with TRBD1. Germline V gene data show CDR1 as MNHEY and CDR2 as SMNVEV (reference sequence). This CDR3 region has 17 residues. Unmatched junction bases numbered 7, after V lost 6 bases and J lost 0 bases. The DNA for the CDR3 is TGTGCCAGCAGACTGGGACAGGCGATCTCTGGGGCCAACGTCCTGACTTTC. Encoded protein: CASRLGQAISGANVLTF.

This clonotype was observed at least ten times. The V and J genes are TRBV11-2 and TRBJ2-5; the D gene is possibly TRBD1 (6 bases). This CDR3 spans 14 amino acids. CDR1 and CDR2 from the germline V gene are SGHAT and FQNNGV. The ends were cut back, 3 bases at V and 5 bases at J, with 13 bases in the middle. CDR3: CASSFLTGIETQYF. CDR3 sequence (DNA): TGTGCCAGCAGCTTTTTAACAGGGATCGAGACCCAGTACTTC.

The V and J genes are TRBV7-3 and TRBJ2-3; weak D call: TRBD2 (6 bases). This CDR3 is built from 18 residues. CDR1 is SGHTA, CDR2 FQGTGA, per germline. Deletions cut 5 bases from V and 5 bases from J, with 26 bases between. The CDR3 bases are TGTGCCAGCAGCGCCAAGGGAGCGGAGGGGCGGAGGGTAGATACGCAGTATTTT. It specifies CASSAKGAEGRRVDTQYF.

This clonotype was recorded at least ten times. V and J are TRBV2 and TRBJ1-3, with a tentative D call TRBD1 (6 bases). Germline CDR1 and CDR2: SNHLY and FYNNEI. V gave up 6 bases and J gave up 3 bases, with 12 bases separating them. The CDR3 spans 14 residues. Here the CDR3 reads CASREDSHGNTIYF. The CDR3 bases are TGTGCCAGCAGGGAGGACAGCCATGGAAACACCATATATTTT.

There are a few counts of this clonotype. This sequence joins TRBV7-9 and TRBJ2-2, with 9 bases aligning to TRBD2. The CDR3 runs 16 residues. The junction had 6 bases not matched to a gene; V was cut back by 5 bases and J by 2 bases. From germline, CDR1 is SEHNR and CDR2 FQNEAQ (reference sequence). Here the CDR3 DNA reads TGTGCCAGCAGCCCCCCTAGCGGGATCAACACCGGGGAGCTGTTTTTT. This encodes CASSPPSGINTGELFF.

This clonotype was recorded a few times. CDR3 in amino acids: CASSIAGQGLVYEQYF. CDR3 bases: TGTGCCAGTAGTATAGCTGGCCAGGGTCTTGTCTACGAGCAGTACTTC. The chain carries TRBV19 and TRBJ2-7; D is perhaps TRBD1 (5 bases). Between the trimmed V and J ends, which lost 1 base and 3 bases, there was a span of 16 bases. The CDR3 runs 16 residues. Germline V CDR1 and CDR2: LNHDA, SQIVND (reference sequence).

The CDR3 spells CSARDVQGYTEAFF. The DNA of the CDR3 is TGCAGTGCTAGAGATGTACAGGGGTACACTGAAGCTTTCTTT. The rearrangement uses TRBV20-1 and TRBJ1-1; 7 nucleotides line up with TRBD1. The V gene's germline CDR1 is DFQATT and CDR2 SNEGSKA (reference sequence). CDR3 length equals 14 residues. V lost 0 bases to trimming and J lost 3 bases; unmatched junction nucleotides: 4.

Many counts were recorded for this clonotype. The V and J genes are TRBV6-6 and TRBJ2-7; possibly TRBD2 for D (5 bases). In germline, CDR1 is MNHNY, CDR2 SVGAGI (reference sequence). Between the trimmed V and J ends, which lost 0 bases and 0 bases, there was a span of 12 bases. This CDR3 has 16 residues. CDR3 nucleotides: TGTGCCAGCAGTTACTCGACAAGCGGAGCCTCCTACGAGCAGTACTTC. Translation: CASSYSTSGASYEQYF.

This clonotype was seen a handful of times. The gene calls are TRBV6-9 and TRBJ2-7; D gene ambiguous. There are 19 residues in the CDR3. V lost 3 bases and J lost 0, with 24 bases in between. Germline CDR1 MNHGY, CDR2 SVAAGI. CDR3 amino acids: CASSYLGSGPWSGSYEQYF. The CDR3, as DNA: TGTGCCAGCAGTTACTTGGGCTCCGGTCCCTGGTCGGGCTCCTACGAGCAGTACTTC.

This clonotype has just a few counts. V is TRBV19 and J is TRBJ2-7; no firm D call. This CDR3 has 14 residues. The V end was cut by 8 bases, the J end by 0 bases, with 14 bases between. CDR1 and CDR2 from the germline V gene are LNHDA and SQIVND (reference sequence). The DNA of the CDR3 is TGTGCCAGTCGCGAAGGGCGGAACTCCTACGAGCAGTACTTC. This encodes CASREGRNSYEQYF.

This clonotype was seen repeatedly, ten times or more. The V gene is TRBV11-3, the J gene TRBJ2-5, with 11 bases lining up with TRBD2. This CDR3 contains 15 residues. Germline loops: CDR1 SGHNT, CDR2 YENEEA. J gave up 7 bases and V 5 bases, and 9 bases lay outside the gene matches. In nucleotides, the CDR3 is TGTGCCAGCAGCCAAACTAGCGGGAGTTCGGCGACCCAGTACTTC. Its translation: CASSQTSGSSATQYF.

This clonotype was picked up many times. The chain has TRBV19 and TRBJ2-1; D is unclear. The germline CDR1 and CDR2 sequences are LNHDA and SQIVND (reference sequence). V gave up 5 bases and J gave up 2 bases, with 10 bases separating them. The CDR3 spans 14 residues. The CDR3 sequence: CASSFPQPYNEQFF. As DNA, the CDR3 is TGTGCCAGTAGTTTCCCGCAACCCTACAATGAGCAGTTCTTC. The whole variable domain, filled in from reference TRBV19 and TRBJ2-1, reads DGGITQSPKYLFRKEGQNVTLSCEQNLNHDAMYWYRQDPGQGLRLIYYSQIVNDFQKGDIAEGYSVSREKKESFPLTVTSAQKNPTAFYLCASSFPQPYNEQFFGPGTRLTVL.

The chain links TRBV30 to TRBJ2-5, with TRBD1 matching 8 bases. From germline, CDR1 is GTSNPN and CDR2 SVGIG (reference sequence). The CDR3 is 14 amino acids. With V trimmed by 5 bases and J by 3 bases, 8 bases remained unmatched. The CDR3 bases are TGTGCCTGGGACAGGGGAAGTGGAAAAGAGACCCAGTACTTC. It yields the protein CAWDRGSGKETQYF.

This clonotype was found many times. The chain combines TRBV28 with TRBJ2-4; D might be TRBD1 (5 bases). The germline V gene has CDR1 MDHEN and CDR2 SYDVKM. The CDR3 loop spans 13 amino acids. The V end lost 6 bases, the J end lost 9 bases, and 15 bases lay between the germline ends. The CDR3 loop reads CASRSSGKRIQYF. The CDR3 DNA reads as TGTGCCAGCAGGTCCTCAGGGAAGCGCATTCAGTACTTC.

This clonotype occurred many times. V and J are TRBV7-8 and TRBJ1-1; D is ambiguous. With 5 bases removed from V and 0 bases from J, the gap between germline ends came to 19 bases. This CDR3 is 17 amino acids long. Germline loops: CDR1 SGHVS, CDR2 FQNEAQ. CDR3 sequence: CASSDLRNGGMNTEAFF. CDR3 DNA: TGTGCCAGCAGCGACTTAAGAAATGGAGGGATGAACACTGAAGCTTTCTTT.